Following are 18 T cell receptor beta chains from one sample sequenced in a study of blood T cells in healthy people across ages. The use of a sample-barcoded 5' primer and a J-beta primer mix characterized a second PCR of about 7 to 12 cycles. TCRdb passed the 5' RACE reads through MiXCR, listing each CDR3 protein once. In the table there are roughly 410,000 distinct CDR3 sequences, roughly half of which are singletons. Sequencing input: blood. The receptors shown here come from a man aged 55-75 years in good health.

CDR3 sequence (DNA): TGCGCCAGCAGCCCACAGGACTACGAGCAGTACTTC. Its translation: CASSPQDYEQYF. The V and J genes are TRBV4-1 and TRBJ2-7; maybe TRBD1 (5 bases). Deletions cut 4 bases from V and 3 bases from J, with 7 bases between. Germline V lookup: CDR1 MGHRA, CDR2 YSYEKL. The CDR3 loop spans 12 amino acids.

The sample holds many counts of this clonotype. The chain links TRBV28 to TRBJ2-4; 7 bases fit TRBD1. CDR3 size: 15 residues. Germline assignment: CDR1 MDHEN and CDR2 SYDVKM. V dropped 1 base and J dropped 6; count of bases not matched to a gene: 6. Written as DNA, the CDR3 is TGTGCCAGCAGTTTATTGGCAGGGGGAGTAAACATTCAGTACTTC. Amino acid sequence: CASSLLAGGVNIQYF.

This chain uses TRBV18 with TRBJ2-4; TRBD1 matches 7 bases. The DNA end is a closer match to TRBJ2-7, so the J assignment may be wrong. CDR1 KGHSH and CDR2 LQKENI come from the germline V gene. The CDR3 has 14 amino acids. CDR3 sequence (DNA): TGTGCCAGCTCCACGAGGCAGGGACAGAACGAGCAGTACTTC. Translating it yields CASSTRQGQNEQYF.

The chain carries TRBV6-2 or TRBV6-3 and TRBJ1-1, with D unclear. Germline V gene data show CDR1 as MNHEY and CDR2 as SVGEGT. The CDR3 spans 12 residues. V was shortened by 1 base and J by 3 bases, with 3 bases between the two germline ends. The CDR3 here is CASSYWDTEAFF. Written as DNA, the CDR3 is TGTGCCAGCAGTTACTGGGACACTGAAGCTTTCTTT.

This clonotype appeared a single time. Here the CDR3 reads CSAKSDRGNEKLFF. DNA for the CDR3: TGCAGTGCTAAAAGTGACAGGGGGAATGAAAAACTGTTTTTT. The chain combines TRBV20-1 with TRBJ1-4; 9 positions agree with TRBD1. The germline V gene has CDR1 DFQATT and CDR2 SNEGSKA (reference sequence). With V trimmed by 4 bases and J by 5 bases, 5 bases remained unmatched. This CDR3 region has 14 residues.

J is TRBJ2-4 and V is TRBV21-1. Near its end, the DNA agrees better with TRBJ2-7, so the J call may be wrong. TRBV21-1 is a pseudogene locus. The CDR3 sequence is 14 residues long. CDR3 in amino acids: CASSKGLGFYEQYF. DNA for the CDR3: TGTGCCAGCAGCAAAGGTCTGGGTTTCTACGAGCAGTACTTC.

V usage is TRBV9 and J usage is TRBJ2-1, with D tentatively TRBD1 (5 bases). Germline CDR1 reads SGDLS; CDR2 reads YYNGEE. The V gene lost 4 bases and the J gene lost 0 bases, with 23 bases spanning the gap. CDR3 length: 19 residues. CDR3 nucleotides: TGTGCCAGCAGCTCCAGAGTAGGGGTGCGGCTCCACTCCTACAATGAGCAGTTCTTC. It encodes CASSSRVGVRLHSYNEQFF.

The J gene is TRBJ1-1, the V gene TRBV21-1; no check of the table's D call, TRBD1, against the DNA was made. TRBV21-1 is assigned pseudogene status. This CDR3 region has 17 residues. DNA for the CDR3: TGTGCCAGCAGCAAAGCAAACAGGGGAGCGGAGAACACTGAAGCTTTCTTT. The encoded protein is CASSKANRGAENTEAFF.

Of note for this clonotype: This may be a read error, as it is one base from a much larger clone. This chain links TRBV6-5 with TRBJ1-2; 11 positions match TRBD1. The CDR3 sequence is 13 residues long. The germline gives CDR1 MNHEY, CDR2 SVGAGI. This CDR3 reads CACSRTGGRGYTF. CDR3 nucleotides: TGTGCCTGCAGCCGGACAGGGGGCCGGGGCTACACCTTC.

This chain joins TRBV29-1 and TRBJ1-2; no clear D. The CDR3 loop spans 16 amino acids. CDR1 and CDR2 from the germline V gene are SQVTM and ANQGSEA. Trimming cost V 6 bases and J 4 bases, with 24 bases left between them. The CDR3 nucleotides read TGCAGCGTCTTTGATAGCTCGCGGGTGTTACGCTATGGCTACACCTTC. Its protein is CSVFDSSRVLRYGYTF. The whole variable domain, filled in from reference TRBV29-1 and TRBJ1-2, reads SAVISQKPSRDICQRGTSLTIQCQVDSQVTMMFWYRQQPGQSLTLIATANQGSEATYESGFVIDKFPISRPNLTFSTLTVSNMSPEDSSIYLCSVFDSSRVLRYGYTFGSGTRLTVV.

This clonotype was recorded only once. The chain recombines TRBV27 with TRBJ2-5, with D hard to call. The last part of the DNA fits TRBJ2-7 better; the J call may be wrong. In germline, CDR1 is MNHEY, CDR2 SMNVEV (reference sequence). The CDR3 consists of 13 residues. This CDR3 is CASSFGLSSEQYF. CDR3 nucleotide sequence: TGTGCCAGCAGTTTTGGGTTAAGTAGCGAGCAGTACTTC.

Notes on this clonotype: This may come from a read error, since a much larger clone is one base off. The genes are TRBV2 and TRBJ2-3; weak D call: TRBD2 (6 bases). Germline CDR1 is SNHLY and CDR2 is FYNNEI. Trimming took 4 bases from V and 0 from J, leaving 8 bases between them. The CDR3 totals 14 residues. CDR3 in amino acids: CASSVEGSTDTQYF. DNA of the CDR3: TGTGCCAGCAGTGTGGAGGGGAGCACAGATACGCAGTATTTT.

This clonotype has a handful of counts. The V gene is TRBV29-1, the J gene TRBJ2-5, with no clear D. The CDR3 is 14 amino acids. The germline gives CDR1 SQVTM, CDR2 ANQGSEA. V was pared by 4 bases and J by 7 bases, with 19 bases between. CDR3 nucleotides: TGCAGCGTTGCTGATACTTTACCCCTGGGGACCCAGTACTTC. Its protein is CSVADTLPLGTQYF.

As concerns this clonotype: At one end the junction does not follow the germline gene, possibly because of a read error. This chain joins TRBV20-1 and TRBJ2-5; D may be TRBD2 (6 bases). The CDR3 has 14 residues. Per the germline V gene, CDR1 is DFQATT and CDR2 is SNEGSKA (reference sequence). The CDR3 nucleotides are TGCAGTGCTAGTTTGGCAGGGAGGTCAGAGACCCAGCACTTC. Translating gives CSASLAGRSETQHF.

CDR3 nucleotides: TGTGCCAGCAGCTTAGAGGGGGGCGGAGGCCCCTACAATGAGCAGTTCTTC. Its translation is CASSLEGGGGPYNEQFF. V usage is TRBV7-2 and J usage is TRBJ2-1; D tentatively fits TRBD1 or TRBD2 (6 bases each). V was pared by 1 base and J by 2 bases, with 15 bases between. Germline-derived CDR1 and CDR2 are SGHTA and FQGNSA. The CDR3 runs 17 residues.

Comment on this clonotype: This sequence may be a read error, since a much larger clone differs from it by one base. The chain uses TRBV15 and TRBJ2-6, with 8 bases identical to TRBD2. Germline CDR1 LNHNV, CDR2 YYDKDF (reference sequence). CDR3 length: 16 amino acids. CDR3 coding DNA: TGTGCCACCAGCAGAGATAGCGGGACTGGGGCCAACGTCCCGACTTTC. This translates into CATSRDSGTGANVPTF.

The CDR3 is CASSGIGGTSGNNEQFF. The CDR3 DNA reads as TGTGCCAGCAGCGGTATAGGTGGGACTAGCGGAAACAATGAGCAGTTCTTC. The V and J genes are TRBV7-9 and TRBJ2-1, with 11 bases that match TRBD2. The CDR3 is made up of 17 amino acids. J was trimmed by 5 bases and V by 5 bases; bases with no gene match: 11. CDR1 SEHNR and CDR2 FQNEAQ come from the germline V gene (reference sequence).

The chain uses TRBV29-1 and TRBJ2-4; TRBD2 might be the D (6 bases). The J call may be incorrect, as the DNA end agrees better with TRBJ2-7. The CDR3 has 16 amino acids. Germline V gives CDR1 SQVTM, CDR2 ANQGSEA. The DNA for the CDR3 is TGCAGCGTTGAAGGGCCCAGGGACTCAAGCTCCTACGAGCAGTACTTC. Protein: CSVEGPRDSSSYEQYF.